This T cell receptor beta chain was captured in a study of T cells in women clearing cervical HPV infection listed by TCRdb under 2018. Background for the entire study: The cases were some 27 women with histologically confirmed HPV16-related CIN3 or worse, and 2 of these cases were invasive cancers. Controls were under 30 women whose single incident HPV16 infection cleared within 12 months without precancer or cancer developing. The parent cohort enrolled roughly 9,600 women aged 18 or older in Guanacaste, Costa Rica, during about 1993 to 1994 and followed them for more than 6 years. Cases and controls were matched on age within five years and on year of sample collection. For cases, the median interval between lesion detection and blood sampling was approximately 150 days, with an interquartile range of roughly 90 to 230 days. Blood from cases was collected at the visit where the lesion was first found, while blood from controls was collected once the infection could no longer be detected. Nested within Costa Rica's Guanacaste HPV Natural History Study, an exploratory proof-of-principle case-control study compared TCR repertoires across cervical HPV16 outcomes. Median age was about 35 years in cases versus approximately 37 in controls, and baseline characteristics did not differ significantly. Five blinded duplicates per group were added as quality controls, so that around 60 samples were obtained: 50 or so participants and 10 replicates. Since HLA typing was available for only a few women, HLA type could not be ruled out as a confounder.

In the case of this clone: No antigen is known for it.

General findings and caveats noted by the study authors: Cases were distinguished from controls with an estimated AUC of around 0.85 by random forest classifiers combining richness and V gene abundances. Because T-cell numbers per sample were unknown, differences in richness could reflect varying T-cell content rather than repertoire biology. TCR repertoire richness was significantly higher in CIN3+ cases than in controls across sequencing depths, while evenness did not differ. Because of the cross-sectional design, the study could not determine whether the associations came before infection or resulted from infection, and neither effector/memory subsets nor HPV-specific T cells were isolated.

TCR beta CDR3 regions were amplified by multiplex PCR using the immunoSEQ assay from an average of approximately 1,200 ng genomic DNA per sample. The assay corrected primer bias using a complete synthetic TCR repertoire to establish an amplification baseline. The amplicons were sequenced on the Illumina platform. On the authors' methods: Sequences were error-corrected by clustering with frequency ratios and a modified nearest-neighbor algorithm, then analyzed in the immunoSEQ Analyzer with IMGT gene definitions. TCR richness and evenness were averaged over 20 rarefaction repeats at each rarefaction depth, excluding samples with fewer sequences than the depth. V, D and J gene relative abundances were compared between groups with Wilcoxon rank sum tests, applying FDR correction. An intraclass correlation of roughly 95% for TCR richness and an average of around 82% across over 65 gene segments were obtained from the blinded duplicates. Imported from immuneACCESS, the table was reduced by TCRdb to in-frame sequences with V and J called. These copies leave out some clones; in studies compared against another copy, an unresolved V gene accounts for under half, and the cause of the remainder is not known. D and trimming come from the DNA, and the V and J calls and clone size come from that table. The sample's table lists a count of approximately 40,000 clones. 6% to 9% of the sample lies in the top ten.

Every participant had a single incident cervical HPV16 infection, and women with prevalent HPV16 infections were excluded. Cervical HPV DNA was detected by MY09/MY11 PCR and genotyped by dot-blot hybridization. Fifteen mL of heparinized blood were centrifuged, and the buffy coat was aliquoted, frozen at -30°C, then stored at -80°C. QIAGEN kits were used to extract genomic DNA from the buffy coat specimens. The sequence derives from a woman aged 18 to 75 with a cervical HPV16 infection that either progressed to CIN3+ or cleared (not recorded which). The material sequenced was blood buffy coat.

This receptor has the CDR3 CASSPGQGGGEKLFF. Partial CDR3 DNA: TGTGCCAGCAGCCCCGGACAGGGAGGAGGGGAAAAA. The rearranged segments are TRBV7-8 and TRBJ1-4; the junction holds 8 bases that match TRBD1. From the germline J gene comes the end of the CDR3, since the read stops 3 residues before it. Trimming removed 5 bases from V and 8 bases from J; the gene matches leave 10 bases unexplained. From cysteine to phenylalanine, the CDR3 is 15 amino acids long. The DNA covers only part of the CDR3, 36 bases in frame from base 1. From a lookup of the germline V gene, CDR1 and CDR2 are SGHVS and FQNEAQ. Supplemented by the reference TRBV7-8 and TRBJ1-4 proteins around the CDR3, the complete variable domain is GAGVSQSPRYKVAKRGQDVALRCDPISGHVSLFWYQQALGQGPEFLTYFQNEAQLDKSGLPSDRFFAERPEGSVSTLKIQRTQQEDSAVYLCASSPGQGGGEKLFFGSGTQLSVL.